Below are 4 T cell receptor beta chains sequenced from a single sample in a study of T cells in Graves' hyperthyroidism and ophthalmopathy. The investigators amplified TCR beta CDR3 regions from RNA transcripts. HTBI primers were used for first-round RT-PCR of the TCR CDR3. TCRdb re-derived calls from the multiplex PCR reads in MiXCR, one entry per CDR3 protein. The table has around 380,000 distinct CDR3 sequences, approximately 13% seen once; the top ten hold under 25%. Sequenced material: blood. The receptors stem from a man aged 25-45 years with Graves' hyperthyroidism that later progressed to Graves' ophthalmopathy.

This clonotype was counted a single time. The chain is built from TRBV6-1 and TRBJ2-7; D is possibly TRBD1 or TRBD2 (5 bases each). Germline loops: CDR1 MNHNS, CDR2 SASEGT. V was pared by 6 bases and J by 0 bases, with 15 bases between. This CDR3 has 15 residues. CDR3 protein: CASRRGALSSYEQYF. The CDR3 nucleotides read TGTGCCAGCAGGCGAGGGGCCCTCAGCTCCTACGAGCAGTACTTC.

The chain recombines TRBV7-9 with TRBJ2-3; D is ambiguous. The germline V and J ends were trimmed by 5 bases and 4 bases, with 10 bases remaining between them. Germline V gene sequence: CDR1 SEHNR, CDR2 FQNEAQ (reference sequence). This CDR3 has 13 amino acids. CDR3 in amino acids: CASSRIGSDTQYF. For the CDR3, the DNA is TGTGCCAGCAGCCGTATAGGGTCAGATACGCAGTATTTT.

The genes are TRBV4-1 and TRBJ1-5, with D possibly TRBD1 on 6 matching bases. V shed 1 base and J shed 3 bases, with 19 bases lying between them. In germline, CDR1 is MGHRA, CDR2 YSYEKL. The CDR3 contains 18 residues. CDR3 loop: CASSQVIGGVIVNQPQHF. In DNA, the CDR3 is TGCGCCAGCAGCCAAGTAATAGGGGGTGTCATAGTCAATCAGCCCCAGCATTTT.

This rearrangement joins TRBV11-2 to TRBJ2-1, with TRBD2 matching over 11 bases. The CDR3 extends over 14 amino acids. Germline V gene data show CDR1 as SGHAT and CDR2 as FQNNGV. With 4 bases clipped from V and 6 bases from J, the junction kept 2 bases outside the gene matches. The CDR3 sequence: CASSYTSGSNEQFF. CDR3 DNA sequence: TGTGCCAGCAGCTACACTAGCGGGAGCAATGAGCAGTTCTTC. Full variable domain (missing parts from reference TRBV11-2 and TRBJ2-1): EAGVAQSPRYKIIEKRQSVAFWCNPISGHATLYWYQQILGQGPKLLIQFQNNGVVDDSQLPKDRFSAERLKGVDSTLKIQPAKLEDSAVYLCASSYTSGSNEQFFGPGTRLTVL.